One and the same sample provided the 16 T cell receptor beta chains below, sequenced in a study of T cell changes during pregnancy in multiple sclerosis. Profiling relied on immunoSEQ multiplex PCR, and the TCRdb table lists in-frame clones only, not all of them. The data show around 35,000 clones, more than 85% seen once. Material: CD4+ T cells from peripheral blood mononuclear cells, obtained in the second trimester of pregnancy. The receptors come from a female donor with multiple sclerosis, enrolled in a pregnancy study.

This rearrangement joins TRBV30 to TRBJ2-2; D is possibly TRBD2 (6 bases). The CDR3 contains 14 residues. In germline, CDR1 is GTSNPN, CDR2 SVGIG (reference sequence). Trimming left V 8 bases short and J 1 base short, with 14 bases between. The CDR3 bases are TGTGCCCGAAGGAGGGGCCTGAACACCGGGGAGCTGTTTTTT. Its translation: CARRRGLNTGELFF.

The chain is built from TRBV5-1 and TRBJ1-4; 8 nucleotides align to TRBD1. Losses at the gene ends were 4 bases for V and 7 bases for J; bases not matched to a gene: 0. The germline gives CDR1 SGHRS, CDR2 YFSETQ. The CDR3 is made up of 12 amino acids. This CDR3 reads CASSDRGEKLFF. The CDR3 DNA is TGCGCCAGCAGCGACAGGGGTGAAAAACTGTTTTTT.

The rearrangement uses TRBV5-1 and TRBJ2-3, with 8 bases aligning to TRBD2. CDR1 is SGHRS and CDR2 is YFSETQ in the germline V gene. The CDR3 spans 15 residues. V lost 1 base to trimming and J lost 6 bases; unmatched junction nucleotides: 7. DNA of the CDR3: TGCGCCAGCAGCTTGTCGCCGGGGGGGCCTGATACGCAGTATTTT. It is translated as CASSLSPGGPDTQYF.

The J gene is TRBJ2-1, the V gene TRBV11-2, with TRBD2 matching over 12 bases. The CDR3 covers 15 residues. The germline CDR1 and CDR2 sequences are SGHAT and FQNNGV. V lost 4 bases and J lost 3; bases outside the gene matches: 1. This CDR3 reads CASSSGLAGYNEQFF. The DNA of the CDR3 is TGTGCCAGCAGCTCGGGACTAGCGGGCTACAATGAGCAGTTCTTC.

This chain links TRBV5-6 with TRBJ2-3; 12 nucleotides line up with TRBD2. CDR3 length: 15 residues. The V and J ends lost 0 bases and 7 bases, in that order; junction bases with no gene match: 3. The germline V gene encodes CDR1 SGHDT and CDR2 YYEEEE. The CDR3: CASSLASGGAHTQYF. The CDR3 region has the DNA TGTGCCAGCAGCTTGGCTAGCGGGGGGGCACATACGCAGTATTTT.

The V and J genes are TRBV6-6 and TRBJ1-2; the match to TRBD1 covers 9 bases. The CDR3 has 16 residues. Germline loops: CDR1 MNHNY, CDR2 SVGAGI (reference sequence). V shed 6 bases, J shed 5 bases, and the junction held 13 bases outside the gene matches. CDR3 amino acids: CASRKGQGVVGYGYTF. The CDR3 DNA sequence: TGTGCCAGCAGAAAGGGACAGGGAGTAGTTGGATATGGCTACACCTTC.

The chain carries TRBV7-7 and TRBJ2-5, with D tentatively TRBD2 (6 bases). This CDR3 comprises 14 residues. Trimming left V 0 bases short and J 2 bases short, with 7 bases between. In germline, CDR1 is SSHAT, CDR2 FNYEAQ (reference sequence). The CDR3 here is CASSLAGTQETQYF. The CDR3 DNA reads TGTGCCAGCAGCTTAGCCGGGACTCAAGAGACCCAGTACTTC.

This chain's CDR3 is CASSAQGNTEAFF. In nucleotides, the CDR3 is TGTGCCAGCAGCGCCCAGGGGAACACTGAAGCTTTCTTT. This rearrangement joins TRBV9 to TRBJ1-1, with D perhaps TRBD1 (5 bases). V was cut by 3 bases and J by 1 base, with 7 bases left in between. The CDR3 length is 13 residues. The V gene's germline CDR1 is SGDLS and CDR2 YYNGEE.

This clone has a handful of counts. The chain joins TRBV4-2 to TRBJ1-6; 7 bases are a match to TRBD1. The CDR3 loop spans 15 amino acids. Germline V gene sequence: CDR1 LGHNA, CDR2 YNFKEQ. J was trimmed by 7 bases and V by 3 bases; bases with no gene match: 6. This chain's CDR3 is CASSQPDRENSPLHF. The CDR3 DNA sequence: TGTGCCAGCAGCCAGCCCGACAGGGAAAATTCACCCCTCCACTTT.

The chain has TRBV12-5 and TRBJ1-1, with 12 bases that match TRBD1. Losses at the gene ends were 0 bases for V and 1 base for J; bases not matched to a gene: 12. This CDR3 spans 20 amino acids. Germline V gives CDR1 LGHNT, CDR2 FRNRAP. The CDR3 DNA reads as TGTGCTAGTGGTTTGGTAGGTTATTCGGGACAGGGGGCGCAGAACACTGAAGCTTTCTTT. Translated: CASGLVGYSGQGAQNTEAFF.

The chain employs TRBV18 and TRBJ2-7, with 8 bases lining up with TRBD1. CDR1 and CDR2 (germline): KGHSH, LQKENI. The junction had 9 bases not matched to a gene; V was cut back by 4 bases and J by 4 bases. The CDR3 is 15 residues long. The chain's CDR3 is CASSRSQGARYEQYF. For the CDR3, the DNA is TGTGCCAGCTCACGGAGCCAGGGGGCTCGTTACGAGCAGTACTTC.

The chain joins TRBV7-2 to TRBJ2-5; TRBD2 aligns across 12 bases. The CDR3 length is 15 residues. Trimming at V came to 3 bases and at J to 5 bases, leaving 4 bases not matched to a gene. Germline V gene lookup returns CDR1 SGHTA and CDR2 FQGNSA. The CDR3, as DNA: TGTGCCAGCAGCTTCGGACTAGCGGGGTCGGAGACCCAGTACTTC. Its protein is CASSFGLAGSETQYF.

This rearrangement joins TRBV18 to TRBJ1-2; no reliable D call. The CDR3 has 14 amino acids. In germline, CDR1 is KGHSH, CDR2 LQKENI. V lost 0 bases and J 4 bases, leaving 9 bases between the germline ends. CDR3 loop: CASSPPSVSYGYTF. CDR3 DNA: TGTGCCAGCTCACCACCGTCCGTTAGCTATGGCTACACCTTC.

The chain recombines TRBV7-9 with TRBJ2-3, with D possibly matching TRBD2 (6 bases). The ends were cut back, 3 bases at V and 5 bases at J, with 12 bases in the middle. CDR1 is SEHNR and CDR2 is FQNEAQ in the germline V gene (reference sequence). The CDR3 totals 14 residues. The CDR3 region has the DNA TGTGCCAGCAGCTTGGGGGAGGATGGAGATACGCAGTATTTT. Amino acids: CASSLGEDGDTQYF.

The rearrangement links TRBV19 to TRBJ1-4; D might be TRBD1 (5 bases). The CDR3 has 15 amino acids. The germline V gene has CDR1 LNHDA and CDR2 SQIVND (reference sequence). The germline V and J ends were trimmed by 6 bases and 0 bases, with 11 bases remaining between them. This CDR3 reads CASRKQATTNEKLFF. The CDR3 DNA reads TGTGCCAGTAGAAAACAGGCAACAACTAATGAAAAACTGTTTTTT.

The chain joins TRBV11-2 to TRBJ2-3, with TRBD2 matching 11 bases. CDR3 length: 17 amino acids. Germline CDR1 reads SGHAT; CDR2 reads FQNNGV. V was pared by 2 bases and J by 3 bases, with 7 bases of the junction left unmatched. CDR3 loop: CASSLRLSGGATDTQYF. CDR3 DNA: TGTGCCAGCAGCTTACGACTTAGCGGGGGGGCAACAGATACGCAGTATTTT. Full variable domain (outside the CDR3, taken from reference TRBV11-2 and TRBJ2-3): EAGVAQSPRYKIIEKRQSVAFWCNPISGHATLYWYQQILGQGPKLLIQFQNNGVVDDSQLPKDRFSAERLKGVDSTLKIQPAKLEDSAVYLCASSLRLSGGATDTQYFGPGTRLTVL.